The 9 T cell receptor beta chains presented below share a single source sample, sequenced in a study of blood T cells in healthy people across ages. Combining a sample-barcoded 5' primer with a J-beta primer mix, a second PCR ran for about 6 to 12 cycles. Each CDR3 protein gets one entry after TCRdb re-called the 5' RACE reads with MiXCR. The sample includes 870,000 or so distinct CDR3 sequences, 25% to 35% of them seen just once. The sequenced material came from blood. These receptors came from a woman aged 80 or over in good health.

As regards this clonotype: One end of the junction varies from germline; a read error may be responsible. The chain links TRBV19 to TRBJ1-5; TRBD1 agrees at 7 bases. The CDR3 length is 15 residues. Germline assignment: CDR1 LNHDA and CDR2 SQIVND (reference sequence). The CDR3 sequence: CAISPTGYSNQPQHF. DNA of the CDR3: TGTGCCATTAGTCCGACAGGGTATAGCAATCAGCCCCAGCATTTT.

This clonotype was counted many times. The chain recombines TRBV20-1 with TRBJ1-2, with a weak D call TRBD1 (6 bases). CDR1 DFQATT and CDR2 SNEGSKA come from the germline V gene (reference sequence). The CDR3 is made up of 15 amino acids. Trimming cost V 5 bases and J 2 bases, with 18 bases left between them. The CDR3 bases are TGCAGTGCTGTCAACCCGGGACATTACAACTATGGCTACACCTTC. As protein: CSAVNPGHYNYGYTF.

This clonotype was seen only a few times. A much larger clone differs from this one at a single base, so this may be a read error. The CDR3 coding sequence is TGTGCCAGCTCACCTTCCCGGGACTACAATCAGCCCCAGCATTTT. Amino acids: CASSPSRDYNQPQHF. This chain links TRBV18 with TRBJ1-5; weak D call: TRBD1 (5 bases). The ends were cut back, 3 bases at V and 3 bases at J, with 12 bases in the middle. Germline V CDR1 and CDR2: KGHSH, LQKENI. This CDR3 spans 15 amino acids.

This clonotype was recorded many times. The V call is TRBV20-1, the J call TRBJ2-5; 7 nucleotides agree with TRBD1. Germline CDR1 is DFQATT and CDR2 is SNEGSKA (reference sequence). The CDR3 has 14 amino acids. V was clipped by 4 bases and J by 3 bases; unmatched bases: 8. The CDR3 sequence: CSANDRVGEETQYF. The CDR3 DNA reads TGCAGTGCTAATGACAGGGTCGGGGAAGAGACCCAGTACTTC.

Details on this clonotype: A junction end diverges from the germline sequence, so it may reflect a read error. V is TRBV7-2 and J is TRBJ2-1, with D hard to call. Germline V CDR1 and CDR2: SGHTA, FQGNSA. The CDR3 totals 16 residues. The CDR3 DNA sequence: TGTGCCGGCAGCTTGGGTAGAATTTTAATTCACAATGAGCAGTTCTTC. Residues: CAGSLGRILIHNEQFF. The complete variable domain, with remaining parts taken from reference TRBV7-2 and TRBJ2-1, reads GAGVSQSPSNKVTEKGKDVELRCDPISGHTALYWYRQSLGQGLEFLIYFQGNSAPDKSGLPSDRFSAERTGGSVSTLTIQRTQQEDSAVYLCAGSLGRILIHNEQFFGPGTRLTVL.

Points on this clonotype: A much more abundant neighbour one base away suggests this may be a read error. V is TRBV6-6 and J is TRBJ2-7, with a possible D match to TRBD1 (5 bases). CDR1 and CDR2 (germline): MNHNY, SVGAGI (reference sequence). The CDR3 totals 13 residues. The V end lost 0 bases, the J end lost 12 bases, and 15 bases lay between the germline ends. CDR3: CASSYSDADIRYF. The CDR3 region has the DNA TGTGCCAGCAGTTACTCAGATGCGGACATTCGGTACTTC.

The rearrangement joins TRBV27 to TRBJ2-1, with 14 bases matching TRBD2. J was trimmed by 12 bases and V by 3 bases; bases with no gene match: 10. The CDR3 runs to 16 residues. Germline V gives CDR1 MNHEY, CDR2 SMNVEV (reference sequence). The CDR3, as DNA: TGTGCCAGCAGTTTCGGGGGGGGACTAGCGGGAGCGTGGCAGTTCTTC. Its protein product is CASSFGGGLAGAWQFF.

There are a few counts of this clonotype. Being one base from a much bigger clone, this may be a read error. The final CDR3 position lacks the conserved phenylalanine or tryptophan, pointing to a likely read error. The chain uses TRBV12-3 or TRBV12-4 and TRBJ1-2, with D perhaps TRBD1 (5 bases). V was trimmed by 5 bases and J by 8 bases, leaving 18 bases between them. The CDR3 is made up of 14 amino acids. The CDR3 DNA reads TGTGCCAGCAGTCCAACGGGACCTCCGAGAGGCTACACCTGC. Its translation is CASSPTGPPRGYTC.

This clonotype showed up just a few times. The rearrangement links TRBV18 to TRBJ2-6, with D unresolved. Germline V CDR1 and CDR2: KGHSH, LQKENI. Between the trimmed V and J ends, which lost 4 bases and 0 bases, there was a span of 22 bases. The CDR3 consists of 20 residues. The CDR3 region is CASSRLDSDLRLSGANVLTF. The CDR3 nucleotides are TGTGCCAGCTCACGGCTTGATTCCGACTTACGCCTCTCTGGGGCCAACGTCCTGACTTTC.